This is a list of T cell receptor beta chains from one sample in a study of cytomegalovirus exposure and HLA in healthy donors. Method: immunoSEQ multiplex PCR; TCRdb's copy keeps in-frame clones and lacks some. The sample consists of around 75,000 clones, approximately 80% of them appearing once. Sequencing used PBMCs. These receptors came from a man between 25 and 39 years old in good health and CMV-seronegative. The CDR3 runs from the conserved cysteine through the conserved F or W. A D gene is named only where the DNA matches it firmly. Some rows have no size entry. The others give once, few or many, or a class for an expanded clone.

v_gene: TRBV9
j_gene: TRBJ2-1
d_gene: TRBD2
abundance: few
len: 16
CDR3aa: CASSFPGTSADNEQFF
CDR3nt: TGTGCCAGCAGCTTCCCGGGGACTAGCGCGGACAATGAGCAGTTCTTC

v_gene: TRBV12-5
j_gene: TRBJ1-2
d_gene: .
abundance: .
len: 13
CDR3aa: CASGRDFSYGYTF
CDR3nt: TGTGCTAGTGGCCGGGACTTTTCATACGGCTACACCTTC

v_gene: TRBV5-6
j_gene: TRBJ2-5
d_gene: TRBD2
abundance: .
len: 15
CDR3aa: CASSPSVAGRETQYF
CDR3nt: TGTGCCAGCAGCCCCTCCGTAGCGGGCAGGGAGACCCAGTACTTC

v_gene: TRBV11-2
j_gene: TRBJ2-5
d_gene: .
abundance: .
len: 9
CDR3aa: CASGEPQYF
CDR3nt: TGTGCCAGCGGGGAGCCCCAGTACTTC

v_gene: TRBV2
j_gene: TRBJ2-7
d_gene: .
abundance: .
len: 12
CDR3aa: CASSQIANEQYF
CDR3nt: TGTGCCAGCAGCCAAATTGCTAACGAGCAGTACTTC

v_gene: TRBV5-1
j_gene: TRBJ2-7
d_gene: .
abundance: many
len: 13
CDR3aa: CASSLERADEQYF
CDR3nt: TGCGCCAGCAGCTTGGAACGTGCGGACGAGCAGTACTTC

v_gene: TRBV6-5
j_gene: TRBJ1-4
d_gene: TRBD1
abundance: .
len: 15
CDR3aa: CASSRTGTTNEKLFF
CDR3nt: TGTGCCAGCAGTCGGACAGGGACAACTAATGAAAAACTGTTTTTT

v_gene: TRBV7-2
j_gene: TRBJ1-2
d_gene: .
abundance: .
len: 14
CDR3aa: CASSPAGDFYGYTF
CDR3nt: TGTGCCAGCAGCCCCGCGGGGGACTTTTATGGCTACACCTTC

v_gene: TRBV10-3
j_gene: TRBJ1-4
d_gene: .
abundance: .
len: 17
CDR3aa: CAISAGQGIKAGEKLFF
CDR3nt: TGTGCCATCAGTGCGGGCCAGGGGATTAAAGCGGGAGAAAAACTGTTTTTT

v_gene: TRBV6-1
j_gene: TRBJ1-4
d_gene: .
abundance: .
len: 15
CDR3aa: CASRRIGGGEEKLFF
CDR3nt: TGTGCCAGCAGGCGTATTGGGGGAGGGGAAGAAAAACTGTTTTTT

v_gene: TRBV7-2
j_gene: TRBJ2-7
d_gene: TRBD1
abundance: once
len: 16
CDR3aa: CASSVGPGQGAREQYF
CDR3nt: TGTGCCAGCAGCGTCGGACCGGGACAGGGGGCGCGGGAGCAGTACTTC

v_gene: TRBV6-5
j_gene: TRBJ2-1
d_gene: TRBD2
abundance: once
len: 14
CDR3aa: CASSLAGAYNEQFF
CDR3nt: TGTGCCAGCAGCCTAGCGGGAGCCTACAATGAGCAGTTCTTC

v_gene: TRBV7-7
j_gene: TRBJ2-5
d_gene: .
abundance: .
len: 17
CDR3aa: CASSLIGGRGKQETQYF
CDR3nt: TGTGCCAGCAGCTTGATTGGTGGCAGGGGTAAACAAGAGACCCAGTACTTC

v_gene: TRBV19
j_gene: TRBJ1-5
d_gene: .
abundance: once
len: 13
CDR3aa: CATSSGFNQPQHF
CDR3nt: TGTGCCACCTCCTCAGGGTTCAATCAGCCCCAGCATTTT

v_gene: TRBV4-1
j_gene: TRBJ1-2
d_gene: .
abundance: .
len: 15
CDR3aa: CASSQGMVGDYGYTF
CDR3nt: TGCGCCAGCAGCCAAGGAATGGTTGGAGACTATGGCTACACCTTC

v_gene: TRBV2
j_gene: TRBJ2-4
d_gene: TRBD1
abundance: .
len: 12
CDR3aa: CASSVVLGDRDF
CDR3nt: TGTGCCAGCAGTGTGGTTTTAGGGGACAGGGACTTC

v_gene: TRBV4-1
j_gene: TRBJ1-1
d_gene: .
abundance: .
len: 14
CDR3aa: CASSQDLRDTEAFF
CDR3nt: TGCGCCAGCAGCCAAGATCTCAGGGACACTGAAGCTTTCTTT

v_gene: TRBV10-3
j_gene: TRBJ1-1
d_gene: .
abundance: .
len: 15
CDR3aa: CAISASGRTNTEAFF
CDR3nt: TGTGCCATCTCGGCCAGCGGGAGAACGAACACTGAAGCTTTCTTT

v_gene: TRBV15
j_gene: TRBJ1-4
d_gene: .
abundance: .
len: 15
CDR3aa: CATSEATATNEKLFF
CDR3nt: TGTGCCACCAGCGAAGCGACAGCAACTAATGAAAAACTGTTTTTT

v_gene: TRBV30
j_gene: TRBJ2-7
d_gene: TRBD2
abundance: .
len: 14
CDR3aa: CAWSAGGLYAKQYF
CDR3nt: TGTGCCTGGAGTGCGGGGGGGCTCTACGCAAAGCAGTACTTC

v_gene: TRBV30
j_gene: TRBJ2-2
d_gene: .
abundance: .
len: 13
CDR3aa: CVCSQGNTGELFF
CDR3nt: TGTGTCTGCTCACAGGGAAACACCGGGGAGCTGTTTTTT

v_gene: TRBV2
j_gene: TRBJ2-5
d_gene: TRBD2
abundance: .
len: 15
CDR3aa: CASKFRGSGKETQYF
CDR3nt: TGTGCCAGCAAGTTCCGCGGGAGCGGAAAAGAGACCCAGTACTTC

v_gene: TRBV12-5
j_gene: TRBJ2-2
d_gene: TRBD1
abundance: .
len: 13
CDR3aa: CASGLETGTGLFF
CDR3nt: TGTGCTAGTGGTTTGGAAACCGGGACAGGCCTGTTTTTT

v_gene: TRBV2
j_gene: TRBJ1-4
d_gene: TRBD1
abundance: .
len: 16
CDR3aa: CASSNTGDATNEKLFF
CDR3nt: TGTGCCAGCAGCAATACAGGGGACGCAACTAATGAAAAACTGTTTTTT

v_gene: TRBV28
j_gene: TRBJ2-5
d_gene: .
abundance: .
len: 12
CDR3aa: CASSFPLETQYF
CDR3nt: TGTGCCAGCAGTTTCCCCCTAGAGACCCAGTACTTC

v_gene: TRBV7-6
j_gene: TRBJ2-1
d_gene: TRBD2
abundance: .
len: 16
CDR3aa: CASSYRGLAGGFEQFF
CDR3nt: TGTGCCAGCAGCTACAGGGGACTAGCGGGAGGGTTTGAGCAGTTCTTC

v_gene: TRBV7-2
j_gene: TRBJ1-2
d_gene: .
abundance: .
len: 14
CDR3aa: CASGYGRDRYGYTF
CDR3nt: TGTGCCAGCGGTTATGGGCGGGACCGCTATGGCTACACCTTC

v_gene: TRBV27
j_gene: TRBJ2-6
d_gene: .
abundance: once
len: 16
CDR3aa: CASSLVLGLGANVLTF
CDR3nt: TGTGCCAGCAGTTTAGTATTGGGGCTCGGGGCCAACGTCCTGACTTTC

v_gene: TRBV15
j_gene: TRBJ2-1
d_gene: TRBD1
abundance: .
len: 13
CDR3aa: CATSRDRGQGPLF
CDR3nt: TGTGCCACCAGCAGAGATCGGGGACAGGGACCGCTCTTC

v_gene: TRBV10-1
j_gene: TRBJ2-6
d_gene: TRBD1
abundance: once
len: 19
CDR3aa: CASSVTGGTPSSGANVLTF
CDR3nt: TGCGCCAGCAGTGTGACAGGGGGCACCCCGAGCTCTGGGGCCAACGTCCTGACTTTC

v_gene: TRBV7-2
j_gene: TRBJ2-7
d_gene: TRBD2
abundance: .
len: 16
CDR3aa: CASTKAETSGDYEQYF
CDR3nt: TGTGCCAGTACAAAGGCGGAGACTAGCGGGGACTACGAGCAGTACTTC

v_gene: TRBV4-1
j_gene: TRBJ2-1
d_gene: TRBD2
abundance: .
len: 15
CDR3aa: CASSQVGSGDNEQFF
CDR3nt: TGCGCCAGCAGCCAAGTGGGTAGCGGGGACAATGAGCAGTTCTTC

v_gene: TRBV19
j_gene: TRBJ2-7
d_gene: .
abundance: .
len: 15
CDR3aa: CASSWVLTGNYEQYF
CDR3nt: TGTGCCAGTAGTTGGGTTTTAACGGGGAATTACGAGCAGTACTTC

v_gene: TRBV4-1
j_gene: TRBJ2-5
d_gene: TRBD1
abundance: .
len: 16
CDR3aa: CASSQPTGGRRETQYF
CDR3nt: TGCGCCAGCAGCCAGCCAACAGGGGGGCGGAGGGAGACCCAGTACTTC

v_gene: TRBV14
j_gene: TRBJ2-7
d_gene: .
abundance: .
len: 14
CDR3aa: CASSQDGRVYEQYF
CDR3nt: TGTGCCAGCAGCCAGGATGGCAGGGTCTACGAGCAGTACTTC

v_gene: TRBV19
j_gene: TRBJ2-5
d_gene: .
abundance: once
len: 13
CDR3aa: CASRAGLGETQYF
CDR3nt: TGTGCCAGTAGAGCGGGTCTCGGAGAGACCCAGTACTTC

v_gene: TRBV7-8
j_gene: TRBJ1-2
d_gene: .
abundance: .
len: 13
CDR3aa: CASSRGLENGYTF
CDR3nt: TGTGCCAGCAGCCGGGGGTTGGAAAATGGCTACACCTTC

v_gene: TRBV7-3
j_gene: TRBJ1-1
d_gene: .
abundance: .
len: 13
CDR3aa: CASRKTRREQAFF
CDR3nt: TGTGCCAGCAGAAAGACCCGCAGGGAACAAGCTTTCTTT

v_gene: TRBV28
j_gene: TRBJ1-2
d_gene: .
abundance: .
len: 15
CDR3aa: CASSSPPARGGGYTF
CDR3nt: TGTGCCAGCAGTTCACCCCCCGCACGGGGGGGTGGCTACACCTTC

v_gene: TRBV29-1
j_gene: TRBJ1-4
d_gene: TRBD1
abundance: .
len: 13
CDR3aa: CSAEGTGREKLFF
CDR3nt: TGCAGCGCTGAGGGGACAGGACGTGAAAAACTGTTTTTT

v_gene: TRBV13
j_gene: TRBJ1-1
d_gene: TRBD1
abundance: .
len: 16
CDR3aa: CASSSSAGTGALSAFF
CDR3nt: TGTGCCAGCAGCTCTTCAGCCGGGACAGGGGCCTTGTCAGCTTTCTTT

v_gene: TRBV28
j_gene: TRBJ1-5
d_gene: .
abundance: .
len: 11
CDR3aa: CASSLRQAKHF
CDR3nt: TGTGCCAGCAGTTTGCGCCAGGCCAAGCATTTT

v_gene: TRBV28
j_gene: TRBJ2-3
d_gene: .
abundance: .
len: 14
CDR3aa: CASSPPGGPDAQYF
CDR3nt: TGTGCCAGCAGTCCCCCCGGGGGACCGGACGCGCAGTATTTT